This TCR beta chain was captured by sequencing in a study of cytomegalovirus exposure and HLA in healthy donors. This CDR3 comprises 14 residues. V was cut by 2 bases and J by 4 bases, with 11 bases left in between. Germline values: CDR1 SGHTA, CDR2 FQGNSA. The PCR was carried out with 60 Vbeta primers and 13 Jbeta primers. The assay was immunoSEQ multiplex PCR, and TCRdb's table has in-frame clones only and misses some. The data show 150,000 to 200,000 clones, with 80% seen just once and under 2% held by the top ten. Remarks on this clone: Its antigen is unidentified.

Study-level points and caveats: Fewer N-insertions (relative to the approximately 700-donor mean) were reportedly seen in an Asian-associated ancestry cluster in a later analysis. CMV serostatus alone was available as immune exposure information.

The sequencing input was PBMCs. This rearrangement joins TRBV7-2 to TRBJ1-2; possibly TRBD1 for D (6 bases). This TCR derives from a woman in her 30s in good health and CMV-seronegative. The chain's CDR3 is CASSLMAGAYGYTF. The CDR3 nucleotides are TGTGCCAGCAGCTTAATGGCAGGGGCCTATGGCTACACCTTC.